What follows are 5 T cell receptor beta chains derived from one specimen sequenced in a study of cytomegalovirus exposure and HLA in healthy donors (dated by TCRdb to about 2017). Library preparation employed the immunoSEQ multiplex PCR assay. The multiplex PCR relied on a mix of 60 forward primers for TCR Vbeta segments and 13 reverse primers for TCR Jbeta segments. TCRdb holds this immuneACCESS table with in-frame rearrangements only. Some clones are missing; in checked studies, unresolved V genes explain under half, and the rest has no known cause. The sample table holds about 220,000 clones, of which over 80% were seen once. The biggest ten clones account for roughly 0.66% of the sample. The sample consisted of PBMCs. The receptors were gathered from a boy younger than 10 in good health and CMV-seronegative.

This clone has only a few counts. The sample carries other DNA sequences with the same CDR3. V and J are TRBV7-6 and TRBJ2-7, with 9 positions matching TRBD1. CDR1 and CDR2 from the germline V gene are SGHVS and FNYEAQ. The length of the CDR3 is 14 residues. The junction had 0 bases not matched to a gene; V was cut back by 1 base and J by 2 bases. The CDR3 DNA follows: TGTGCCAGCAGCTTAGGACAGGGGGCCTACGAGCAGTACTTC. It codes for CASSLGQGAYEQYF. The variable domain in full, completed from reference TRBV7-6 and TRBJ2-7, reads GAGVSQSPRYKVTKRGQDVALRCDPISGHVSLYWYRQALGQGPEFLTYFNYEAQQDKSGLPNDRFSAERPEGSISTLTIQRTEQRDSAMYRCASSLGQGAYEQYFGPGTRLTVT.

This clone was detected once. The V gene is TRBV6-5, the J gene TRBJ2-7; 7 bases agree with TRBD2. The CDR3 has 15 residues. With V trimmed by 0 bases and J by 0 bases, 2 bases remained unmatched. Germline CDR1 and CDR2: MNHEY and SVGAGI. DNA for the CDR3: TGTGCCAGCAGTTACTCGGCTAGCGGCTCCTACGAGCAGTACTTC. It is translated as CASSYSASGSYEQYF.

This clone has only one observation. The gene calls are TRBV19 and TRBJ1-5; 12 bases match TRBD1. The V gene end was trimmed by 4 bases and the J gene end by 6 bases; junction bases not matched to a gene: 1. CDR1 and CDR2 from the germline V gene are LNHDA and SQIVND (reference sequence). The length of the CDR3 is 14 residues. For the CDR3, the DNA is TGTGCCAGTAGTAAGGGACAGGGGGCTCAGCCCCAGCATTTT. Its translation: CASSKGQGAQPQHF.

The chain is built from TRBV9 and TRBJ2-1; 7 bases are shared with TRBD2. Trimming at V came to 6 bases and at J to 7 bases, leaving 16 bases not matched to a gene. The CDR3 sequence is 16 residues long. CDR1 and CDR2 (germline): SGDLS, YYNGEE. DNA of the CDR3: TGTGCCAGCACCCCAGGGATGGTGGGAGCGGGAAATGAGCAGTTCTTC. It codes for CASTPGMVGAGNEQFF.

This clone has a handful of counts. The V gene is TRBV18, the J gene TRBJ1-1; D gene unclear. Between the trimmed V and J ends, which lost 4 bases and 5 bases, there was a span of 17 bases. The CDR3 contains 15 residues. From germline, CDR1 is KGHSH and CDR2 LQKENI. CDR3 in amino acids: CASSLLESGKTEAFF. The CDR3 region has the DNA TGTGCCAGCTCACTGCTCGAATCCGGGAAGACTGAAGCTTTCTTT.